This T cell receptor (beta chain) appears in the sequencing data of a study of blood T cell repertoires in COVID-19. The wider study: Acute and convalescent COVID-19 specimens originated in the United States, Italy and Spain.

V shed 3 bases and J 4 bases; nucleotides not matched to a gene: 8. This CDR3 is built from 17 residues. The assay was immunoSEQ multiplex PCR, and TCRdb's table has in-frame clones only and misses some. The sample yields under 35,000 clones, under 85% seen once. The rearrangement joins TRBV23-1 to TRBJ2-2, with TRBD2 matching over 10 bases. TRBV23-1 is recorded as an ORF, its role being uncertain. The TCR originated in a man between 65 and 79 years old with acute or convalescent COVID-19. The sequencing input was peripheral blood. In nucleotides, the CDR3 is TGCGCCAGCAGTCAGGAACTAGCGGGGAAAGTCACCGGGGAGCTGTTTTTT. This translates into CASSQELAGKVTGELFF.